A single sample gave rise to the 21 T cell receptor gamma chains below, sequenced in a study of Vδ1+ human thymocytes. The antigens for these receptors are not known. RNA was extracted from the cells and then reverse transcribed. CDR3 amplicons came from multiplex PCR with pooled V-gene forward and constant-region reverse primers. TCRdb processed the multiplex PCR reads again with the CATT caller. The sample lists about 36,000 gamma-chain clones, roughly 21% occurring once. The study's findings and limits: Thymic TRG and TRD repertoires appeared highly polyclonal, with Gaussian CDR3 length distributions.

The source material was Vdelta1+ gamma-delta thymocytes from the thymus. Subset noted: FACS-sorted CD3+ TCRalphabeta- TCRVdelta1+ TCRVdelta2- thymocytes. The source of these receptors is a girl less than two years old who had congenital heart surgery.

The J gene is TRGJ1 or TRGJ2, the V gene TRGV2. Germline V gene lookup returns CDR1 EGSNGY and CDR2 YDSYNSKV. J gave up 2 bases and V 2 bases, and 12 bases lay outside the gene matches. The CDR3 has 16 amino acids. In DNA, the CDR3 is TGTGCCACCTGGGACGCCAACCATAATGATTATTATAAGAAACTCTTT. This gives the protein CATWDANHNDYYKKLF.

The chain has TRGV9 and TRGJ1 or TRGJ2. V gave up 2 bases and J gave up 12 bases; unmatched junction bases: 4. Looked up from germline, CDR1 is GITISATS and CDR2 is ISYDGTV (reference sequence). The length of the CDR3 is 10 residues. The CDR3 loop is CALWEEGKLF. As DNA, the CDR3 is TGTGCCTTGTGGGAGGAGGGGAAACTCTTT.

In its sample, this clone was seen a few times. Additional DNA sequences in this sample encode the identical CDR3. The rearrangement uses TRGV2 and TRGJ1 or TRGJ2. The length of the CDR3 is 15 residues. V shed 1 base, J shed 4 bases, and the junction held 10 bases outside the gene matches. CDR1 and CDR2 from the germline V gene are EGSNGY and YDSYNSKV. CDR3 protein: CATWDGRRGYYKKLF. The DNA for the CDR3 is TGTGCCACCTGGGACGGACGTCGAGGATATTATAAGAAACTCTTT.

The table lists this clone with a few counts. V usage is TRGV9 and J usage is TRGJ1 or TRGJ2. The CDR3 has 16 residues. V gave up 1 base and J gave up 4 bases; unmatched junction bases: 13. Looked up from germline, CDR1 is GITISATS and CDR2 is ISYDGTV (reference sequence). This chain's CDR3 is CALWEVSPPRYYKKLF. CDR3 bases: TGTGCCTTGTGGGAGGTTAGCCCCCCACGGTATTATAAGAAACTCTTT.

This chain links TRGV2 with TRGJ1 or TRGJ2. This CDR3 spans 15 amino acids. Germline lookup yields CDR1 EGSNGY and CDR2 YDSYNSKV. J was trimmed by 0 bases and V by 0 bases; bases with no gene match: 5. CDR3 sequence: CATWDGGLNYYKKLF. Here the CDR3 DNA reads TGTGCCACCTGGGACGGGGGACTGAATTATTATAAGAAACTCTTT.

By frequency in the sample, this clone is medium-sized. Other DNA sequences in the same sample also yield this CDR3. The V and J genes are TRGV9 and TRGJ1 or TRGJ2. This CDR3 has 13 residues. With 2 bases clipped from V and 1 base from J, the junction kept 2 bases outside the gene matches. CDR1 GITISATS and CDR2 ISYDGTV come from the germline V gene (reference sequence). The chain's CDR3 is CALWEGNYYKKLF. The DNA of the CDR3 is TGTGCCTTGTGGGAGGGCAATTATTATAAGAAACTCTTT.

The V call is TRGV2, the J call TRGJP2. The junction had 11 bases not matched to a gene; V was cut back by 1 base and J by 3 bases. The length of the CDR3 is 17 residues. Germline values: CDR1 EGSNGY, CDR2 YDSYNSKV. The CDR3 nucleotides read TGTGCCACCTGGGACGGCCGATCCACTTGTAGTGATTGGATCAAGACGTTT. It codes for CATWDGRSTCSDWIKTF.

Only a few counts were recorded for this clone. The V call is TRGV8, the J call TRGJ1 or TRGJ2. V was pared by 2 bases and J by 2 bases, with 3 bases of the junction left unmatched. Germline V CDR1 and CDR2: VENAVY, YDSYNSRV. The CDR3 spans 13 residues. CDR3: CATWDIYYYKKLF. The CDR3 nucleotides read TGTGCCACCTGGGATATCTATTATTATAAGAAACTCTTT.

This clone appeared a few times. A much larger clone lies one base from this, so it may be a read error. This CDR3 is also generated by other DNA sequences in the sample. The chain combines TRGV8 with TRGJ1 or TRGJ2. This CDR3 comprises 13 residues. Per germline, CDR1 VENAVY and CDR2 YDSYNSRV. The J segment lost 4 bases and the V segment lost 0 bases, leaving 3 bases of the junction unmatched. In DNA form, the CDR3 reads TGTGCCACCTGGGATAGGAAATATTATAAGAAACTCTTT. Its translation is CATWDRKYYKKLF.

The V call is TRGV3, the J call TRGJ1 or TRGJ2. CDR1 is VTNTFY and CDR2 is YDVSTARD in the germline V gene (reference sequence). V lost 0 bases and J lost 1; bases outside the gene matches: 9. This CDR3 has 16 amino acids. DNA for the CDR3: TGTGCCACCTGGGACAGGGGCCGACCCAATTATTATAAGAAACTCTTT. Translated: CATWDRGRPNYYKKLF.

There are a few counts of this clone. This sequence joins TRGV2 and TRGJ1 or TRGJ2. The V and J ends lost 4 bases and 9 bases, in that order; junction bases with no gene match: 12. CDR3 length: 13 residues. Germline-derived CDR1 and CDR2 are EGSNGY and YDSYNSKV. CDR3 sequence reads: CATWDGLWGKKLF. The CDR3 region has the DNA TGTGCCACCTGGGATGGCCTCTGGGGTAAGAAACTCTTT.

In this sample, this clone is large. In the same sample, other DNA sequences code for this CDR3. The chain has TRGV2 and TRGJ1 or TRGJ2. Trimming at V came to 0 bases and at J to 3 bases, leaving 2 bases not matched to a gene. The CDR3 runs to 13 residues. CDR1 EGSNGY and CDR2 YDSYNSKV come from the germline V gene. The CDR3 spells CATWDGPYYKKLF. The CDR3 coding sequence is TGTGCCACCTGGGACGGGCCTTATTATAAGAAACTCTTT.

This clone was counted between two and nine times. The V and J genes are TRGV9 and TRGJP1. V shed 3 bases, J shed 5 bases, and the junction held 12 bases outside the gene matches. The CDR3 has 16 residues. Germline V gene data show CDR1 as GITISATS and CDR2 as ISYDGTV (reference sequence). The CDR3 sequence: CALWEHISNTGWFKIF. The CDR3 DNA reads TGTGCCTTGTGGGAGCATATCTCTAATACTGGTTGGTTCAAGATATTT.

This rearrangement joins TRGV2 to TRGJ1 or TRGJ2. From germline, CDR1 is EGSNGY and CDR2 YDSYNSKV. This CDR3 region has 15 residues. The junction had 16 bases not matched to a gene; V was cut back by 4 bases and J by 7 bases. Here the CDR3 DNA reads TGTGCCACCTGGGATGGGTCGACCGGGCCGTATAAGAAACTCTTT. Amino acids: CATWDGSTGPYKKLF.

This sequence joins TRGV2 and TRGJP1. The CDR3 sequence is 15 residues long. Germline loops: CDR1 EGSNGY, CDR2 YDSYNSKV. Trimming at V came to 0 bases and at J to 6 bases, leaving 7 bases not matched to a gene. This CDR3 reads CATWDGQYSGWFKIF. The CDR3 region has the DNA TGTGCCACCTGGGACGGGCAATACTCTGGTTGGTTCAAGATATTT.

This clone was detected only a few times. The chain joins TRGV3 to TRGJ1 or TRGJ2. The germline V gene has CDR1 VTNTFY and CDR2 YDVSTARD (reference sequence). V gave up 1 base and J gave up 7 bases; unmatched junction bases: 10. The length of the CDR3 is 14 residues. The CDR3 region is CATWDSALEYKKLF. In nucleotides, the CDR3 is TGTGCCACCTGGGACAGTGCCTTAGAGTATAAGAAACTCTTT.

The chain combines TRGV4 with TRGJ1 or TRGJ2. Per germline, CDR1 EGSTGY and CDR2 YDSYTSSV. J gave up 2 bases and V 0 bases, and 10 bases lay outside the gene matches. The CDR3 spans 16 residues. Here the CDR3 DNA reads TGTGCCACCTGGGATGGGCGTGCGGGGGATTATTATAAGAAACTCTTT. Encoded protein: CATWDGRAGDYYKKLF.

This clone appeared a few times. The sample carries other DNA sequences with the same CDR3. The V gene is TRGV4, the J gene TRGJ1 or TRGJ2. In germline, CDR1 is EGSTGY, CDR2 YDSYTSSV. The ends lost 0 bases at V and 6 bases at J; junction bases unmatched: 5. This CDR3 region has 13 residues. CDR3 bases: TGTGCCACCTGGGATGGGCCAAGTTATAAGAAACTCTTT. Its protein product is CATWDGPSYKKLF.

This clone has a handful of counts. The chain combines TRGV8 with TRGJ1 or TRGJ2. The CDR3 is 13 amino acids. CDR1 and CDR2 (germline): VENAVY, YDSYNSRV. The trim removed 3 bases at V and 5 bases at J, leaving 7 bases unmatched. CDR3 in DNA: TGTGCCACCTGGGATTCCAACAATTATAAGAAACTCTTT. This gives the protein CATWDSNNYKKLF.

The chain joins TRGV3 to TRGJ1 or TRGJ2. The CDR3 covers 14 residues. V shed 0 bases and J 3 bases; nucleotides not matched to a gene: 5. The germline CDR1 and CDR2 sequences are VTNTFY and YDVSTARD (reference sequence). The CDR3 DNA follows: TGTGCCACCTGGGACAGGCGGATTTATTATAAGAAACTCTTT. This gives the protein CATWDRRIYYKKLF.

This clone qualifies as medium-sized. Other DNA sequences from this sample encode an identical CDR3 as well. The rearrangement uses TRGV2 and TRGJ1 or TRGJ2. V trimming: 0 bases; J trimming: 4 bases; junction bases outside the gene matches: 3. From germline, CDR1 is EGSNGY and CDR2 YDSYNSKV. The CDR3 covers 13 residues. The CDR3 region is CATWDGLYYKKLF. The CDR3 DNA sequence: TGTGCCACCTGGGACGGGCTCTATTATAAGAAACTCTTT.